These T cell receptor beta chains were read from a single sample in a study of blood T cell repertoires in COVID-19. Assay: immunoSEQ multiplex PCR; the TCRdb copy retains only in-frame clones and omits some. The sample includes fewer than 55,000 clones, around 83% of them seen just once. Sequenced material: peripheral blood. These receptors were taken from a man in his 70s with active COVID-19. Each CDR3 is given with its conserved first and last residue. The D gene is left open where the match is weak. Where a row states a size, it is once, few, many or the class of an expanded clone; other rows omit it.

abundance	v_gene	d_gene	j_gene	CDR3nt	CDR3aa
NA	TRBV6-1	NA	TRBJ1-2	TGTGCCAGCAGTGAAGCCCCCGGGAGCATCTATGGCTACACCTTC	CASSEAPGSIYGYTF
NA	TRBV10-3	NA	TRBJ2-7	TGTGCCATCAGTCAGGGAGGCTCCTACGAGCAGTACTTC	CAISQGGSYEQYF
NA	TRBV5-1	TRBD1	TRBJ2-1	TGCGCCAGCAGCTGGGTGCTGGGACAGGCAACCTACAATGAGCAGTTCTTC	CASSWVLGQATYNEQFF
NA	TRBV5-5	TRBD1	TRBJ1-2	TGTGCCAGCAGCCGGACGATTCTTACCGGACAGGGCGGGGGTGGCTACACCTTC	CASSRTILTGQGGGGYTF
NA	TRBV9	NA	TRBJ2-7	TGTGCCAGCAGCGTAGCTACGGGAAGGGGGTACGAGCAGTACTTC	CASSVATGRGYEQYF
NA	TRBV7-9	TRBD2	TRBJ2-5	TGTGCCAGCAGCCTGTGGAGCGGGGGAACACAAGAGACCCAGTACTTC	CASSLWSGGTQETQYF
once	TRBV12-2	NA	TRBJ2-5	TGTGCAAGTCGCCAGTGTTGGGAGACCCAGTACTTC	CASRQCWETQYF
NA	TRBV7-8	NA	TRBJ2-7	TGTGCCAGCAGCTTAGGAACGGGGAGTGGGTACGAGCAGTACTTC	CASSLGTGSGYEQYF
NA	TRBV7-9	NA	TRBJ2-3	TGTGCCAGCAGCTTAGTGCACAGCCCGAGCACAGATACGCAGTATTTT	CASSLVHSPSTDTQYF
NA	TRBV6-2/TRBV6-3	TRBD1	TRBJ2-5	TGTGCCAGCAGTAACCCGGGGACAGAGAGAGGGACCCAGTACTTC	CASSNPGTERGTQYF
NA	TRBV9	NA	TRBJ1-6	TGTGCCAGCAGCGTAGAAGGGGATAATTCACCCCTCCACTTT	CASSVEGDNSPLHF
NA	TRBV9	NA	TRBJ2-2	TGTGCCACCAGGACTGGTTCGAACACTGGGGAGCTGTTTTTT	CATRTGSNTGELFF
once	TRBV4-3	TRBD2	TRBJ2-7	TGCGCCAGCAGCCAGCTAGCGGGGGGGCTCTACGAGCAGTACTTC	CASSQLAGGLYEQYF
NA	TRBV4-3	NA	TRBJ1-1	TGCGCCAGCAGCCAAGGAAACTTGAACACTGAAGCTTTCTTT	CASSQGNLNTEAFF
few	TRBV7-3	NA	TRBJ2-2	TGTGCCAGCAGCCGGGTAGCGGGGGAGCTGTTTTTT	CASSRVAGELFF
few	TRBV6-2/TRBV6-3	NA	TRBJ1-2	TGTGCCAGCAGCGCCACAGGCTATGGCTACACCTTC	CASSATGYGYTF
NA	TRBV3-1/TRBV3-2	NA	TRBJ1-6	TGTGCCAGCAGCCACCCGCGGGGTGTCTGGAATTCACCCCTCCACTTT	CASSHPRGVWNSPLHF
NA	TRBV3-1/TRBV3-2	TRBD1	TRBJ1-2	TGTGCCAGCAGCCAAAGCCACCGGACAGGGTCGGACGGCTACACCTTC	CASSQSHRTGSDGYTF
NA	TRBV9	TRBD1	TRBJ2-1	TGTGCCAGCAGCGCGGGGACAGGGGGTACCTACAATGAGCAGTTCTTC	CASSAGTGGTYNEQFF
NA	TRBV9	NA	TRBJ2-3	TGTGCCAGCAGTGGAGCTACAGATACGCAGTATTTT	CASSGATDTQYF
NA	TRBV28	TRBD1	TRBJ1-2	TGTGCCAGCAGTTCCGGACAGGGAGCCTACGGCTACACCTTC	CASSSGQGAYGYTF
NA	TRBV30	NA	TRBJ2-4	TGTGCCTGGAGTACCCCGGGGGAGGTGGGGAACATTCAGTACTTC	CAWSTPGEVGNIQYF
medium-sized	TRBV19	NA	TRBJ1-2	TGTGCCAGTAGTATAGGAGGGGGAACCCTGAGCTATGGCTACACCTTC	CASSIGGGTLSYGYTF
NA	TRBV5-1	NA	TRBJ2-7	TGCGCCAGCAGCTTGGGAGTCAGGGGAACGGAAGAGCAGTACTTC	CASSLGVRGTEEQYF
NA	TRBV23-1	NA	TRBJ1-2	TGCGCCAGCAGTCACGTGACATTCTACACCTTC	CASSHVTFYTF
NA	TRBV5-1	TRBD1	TRBJ2-5	TGCGCCAGCAGCTACCCCCAGGGGGAAGAGACCCAGTACTTC	CASSYPQGEETQYF
NA	TRBV4-3	NA	TRBJ2-7	TGCGCCAGCAGCCAACGGGTCACCTACGAGCAGTACTTC	CASSQRVTYEQYF
NA	TRBV6-1	TRBD1	TRBJ1-4	TGTGCCAGCAGTGAATACAGGGGCGGTAATGAAAAACTGTTTTTT	CASSEYRGGNEKLFF
NA	TRBV6-5	NA	TRBJ2-6	TGTGCCAGCAGTTACTCAGGGGCCTCTGGGGCCAACGTCCTGACTTTC	CASSYSGASGANVLTF
NA	TRBV11-2	NA	TRBJ1-1	TGTGCCAGCAGCTTTAGGGGAAGTGAAGCTTTCTTT	CASSFRGSEAFF
NA	TRBV7-8	NA	TRBJ1-1	TGTGCCAGCAGCGCCGACAGGCAGAACACTGAAGCTTTCTTT	CASSADRQNTEAFF
NA	TRBV2	NA	TRBJ2-5	TGTGCCAGCAGTGATAGGGGACACCCTACAGAGACCCAGTACTTC	CASSDRGHPTETQYF
NA	TRBV6-5	TRBD1	TRBJ1-2	TGTGCCAGCAGGCGACAGGGGGCGAACTATGGCTACACCTTC	CASRRQGANYGYTF
NA	TRBV30	NA	TRBJ2-4	TGTGCCTGGAGTGCTCCGACAGGAGCCAAAAACATTCAGTACTTC	CAWSAPTGAKNIQYF
once	TRBV28	NA	TRBJ1-6	TGTGCCAGTACCGTCTTACAGGATTCACCCCTCCACTTT	CASTVLQDSPLHF
few	TRBV7-2	TRBD1	TRBJ2-2	TGTGCCAGCAGCTCAACGGGACAGGGGGCGCGGGAGCTGTTTTTT	CASSSTGQGARELFF
NA	TRBV7-7	TRBD1	TRBJ2-1	TGTGCCAGCAGCCCGGGACAGGTAATGGGGAATGAGCAGTTCTTC	CASSPGQVMGNEQFF
NA	TRBV30	NA	TRBJ1-3	TGTGCCTGTAGCATGCAGGGGAACACCATATATTTT	CACSMQGNTIYF
NA	TRBV5-1	TRBD1	TRBJ1-1	TGCGCCAGCAGCTCCCAACAGGGGGCAGGCATTGAAGCTTTCTTT	CASSSQQGAGIEAFF
NA	TRBV11-2	TRBD2	TRBJ2-5	TGTGCCAGCAGCTTAGGGGTCGGCGGGGGGGCCTCAGAGACCCAGTACTTC	CASSLGVGGGASETQYF
NA	TRBV9	NA	TRBJ2-2	TGTGCCAGCAGCTCCCGGACAAAGAACACCGGGGAGCTGTTTTTT	CASSSRTKNTGELFF
NA	TRBV3-1/TRBV3-2	NA	TRBJ1-2	TGTGCCAGCAGCCAAGAGATGGGGGGATACGGCGGCTACACCTTC	CASSQEMGGYGGYTF
NA	TRBV25-1	NA	TRBJ2-3	TGTGCCAGCAGTGAATCTGGGCACCCTAGCACAGATACGCAGTATTTT	CASSESGHPSTDTQYF
NA	TRBV7-3	TRBD1	TRBJ2-1	TGTGCCAGCAGCTTAAAGGGGGCACAGAATGAGCAGTTCTTC	CASSLKGAQNEQFF
NA	TRBV7-8	NA	TRBJ2-6	TGTGCCAGCAGCTTAGTCGTTGGGACAGGACTAGGTGGGGCCAACGTCCTGACTTTC	CASSLVVGTGLGGANVLTF
NA	TRBV7-9	NA	TRBJ2-1	TGTGCCAGCAGCATACTACGGGGTGCCTACAATGAGCAGTTCTTC	CASSILRGAYNEQFF
NA	TRBV5-1	TRBD2	TRBJ2-4	TGCGCCAGCAGCCCTAGCGGGGGTCAAGCCAAAAACATTCAGTACTTC	CASSPSGGQAKNIQYF
NA	TRBV7-9	NA	TRBJ2-7	TGTGCCAGTGGGGCTTTGGGTCTCTACGAGCAGTACTTC	CASGALGLYEQYF
NA	TRBV7-8	TRBD1	TRBJ1-1	TGTGCCAGCAGCCGAGGACAGGGAGGCACTGAAGCTTTCTTT	CASSRGQGGTEAFF
NA	TRBV7-2	TRBD1	TRBJ2-7	TGTGCCAGCAGCTTGAAGACAGGGGGAAATCGGTACTTC	CASSLKTGGNRYF
NA	TRBV9	TRBD2	TRBJ2-5	TGTGCCAGCAGCCCTGCCCTAGCGGGGTCAGAGACCCAGTACTTC	CASSPALAGSETQYF
few	TRBV9	TRBD1	TRBJ1-6	TGTGCCAGCAGCGTAGGTGACAGGGGTAATTCACCCCTCCACTTT	CASSVGDRGNSPLHF
NA	TRBV4-3	NA	TRBJ1-1	TGCGCCAGCAGCCAAGATTCAGGAGGTGCTGAAGCTTTCTTT	CASSQDSGGAEAFF
NA	TRBV21-1	NA	TRBJ1-1	TGTGCCAGCAGCGCAACCGGACAGGGAGATACTGAAGCTTTCTTT	CASSATGQGDTEAFF
once	TRBV9	NA	TRBJ2-7	TGTGCCAGCAGCGTAGGTGGAGTCTCCTACGAGCAGTACTTC	CASSVGGVSYEQYF
NA	TRBV7-9	TRBD2	TRBJ2-5	TGTGCCAGCAGCACCGGGGGGGCCGGGGAGACCCAGTACTTC	CASSTGGAGETQYF
NA	TRBV9	NA	TRBJ2-7	TGTGCCAGCTCCCGGACAATTAATACCTACGAGCAGTACTTC	CASSRTINTYEQYF